The 21 T cell receptor beta chains below were found in one sample sequenced in a study of PD-L1 blockade in urothelial cancer. The method was immunoSEQ multiplex PCR; TCRdb's version includes in-frame clones alone and lacks a portion of them. The table lists about 29,000 clones, around nine tenths of them singletons. This material consisted of PBMCs, taken around atezolizumab (anti-PD-L1) treatment. Source of these receptors: a man between 45 and 60 years old with urothelial cancer.

This chain uses TRBV19 with TRBJ1-6; D not certain. The CDR3 has 14 amino acids. Trimming took off 3 bases at V and 7 bases at J, with 10 bases between the two ends. The germline V gene encodes CDR1 LNHDA and CDR2 SQIVND (reference sequence). The CDR3 here is CASSISATNSPLHF. The CDR3 coding sequence is TGTGCCAGTAGTATCTCAGCGACGAATTCACCCCTCCACTTT. Together with reference TRBV19 and TRBJ1-6, the CDR3 gives the full variable domain: DGGITQSPKYLFRKEGQNVTLSCEQNLNHDAMYWYRQDPGQGLRLIYYSQIVNDFQKGDIAEGYSVSREKKESFPLTVTSAQKNPTAFYLCASSISATNSPLHFGNGTRLTVT.

The chain recombines TRBV7-3 with TRBJ2-3, with D possibly matching TRBD2 (6 bases). With 4 bases removed from V and 1 base from J, the gap between germline ends came to 15 bases. The CDR3 covers 16 residues. Germline assignment: CDR1 SGHTA and CDR2 FQGTGA. Here the CDR3 reads CASSSGGGFRTDTQYF. CDR3 DNA: TGTGCCAGCAGCTCTGGTGGGGGGTTCCGCACAGATACGCAGTATTTT.

This chain joins TRBV14 and TRBJ2-1, with D perhaps TRBD2 (5 bases). V gave up 0 bases and J gave up 9 bases, with 9 bases separating them. CDR1 is SGHDN and CDR2 is FVKESK in the germline V gene. The CDR3 has 13 residues. The CDR3 nucleotides are TGTGCCAGCAGCCAAGATCTTGGAGGTGAGCAGTTCTTC. Translation gives CASSQDLGGEQFF.

The V call is TRBV14, the J call TRBJ2-5; D is unresolved. V was trimmed by 2 bases and J by 2 bases, leaving 12 bases between them. The CDR3 consists of 15 residues. CDR1 and CDR2 (germline): SGHDN, FVKESK. The CDR3 region has the DNA TGTGCCAGCAGCCAAATCATCGCGAGTCAAGAGACCCAGTACTTC. This gives the protein CASSQIIASQETQYF.

The chain recombines TRBV4-3 with TRBJ2-3, with no clear D. CDR1 and CDR2 (germline): LGHNA, YSLEER. This CDR3 spans 14 amino acids. V was shortened by 0 bases and J by 1 base, with 5 bases between the two germline ends. CDR3 loop: CASSQDSGTDTQYF. CDR3 sequence (DNA): TGCGCCAGCAGCCAAGATTCGGGCACAGATACGCAGTATTTT.

This clone was found a few times. The rearrangement joins TRBV5-1 to TRBJ2-7; 10 bases fit TRBD2. This CDR3 has 16 amino acids. Germline V gene lookup returns CDR1 SGHRS and CDR2 YFSETQ. V trimming: 5 bases; J trimming: 1 base; junction bases outside the gene matches: 9. The CDR3 sequence: CASRNRTSGLSYEQYF. The CDR3 nucleotides read TGCGCCAGCAGAAACAGGACTAGCGGCTTATCCTACGAGCAGTACTTC.

V is TRBV28 and J is TRBJ1-1; a possible D gene is TRBD1 (5 bases). This CDR3 is 13 amino acids long. V shed 5 bases and J shed 5 bases, with 12 bases lying between them. CDR1 is MDHEN, CDR2 SYDVKM, per germline. CDR3 in DNA: TGTGCCAGCAGTCAGGACAAAGTGACTGAAGCTTTCTTT. Protein product: CASSQDKVTEAFF. The full variable domain, completed using reference TRBV28 and TRBJ1-1, is DVKVTQSSRYLVKRTGEKVFLECVQDMDHENMFWYRQDPGLGLRLIYFSYDVKMKEKGDIPEGYSVSREKKERFSLILESASTNQTSMYLCASSQDKVTEAFFGQGTRLTVV.

This chain joins TRBV5-4 and TRBJ2-1; D is perhaps TRBD1 (6 bases). The CDR3 spans 15 residues. The V and J ends lost 5 bases and 0 bases respectively, with 12 bases between them. In germline, CDR1 is SGHNT, CDR2 YYREEE (reference sequence). This CDR3 reads CASSRQDSSYNEQFF. CDR3 DNA: TGTGCCAGCAGTCGACAGGATAGCTCCTACAATGAGCAGTTCTTC.

V and J are TRBV7-8 and TRBJ1-2; D not certain. The CDR3 sequence is 14 residues long. Germline V gene sequence: CDR1 SGHVS, CDR2 FQNEAQ. V shed 5 bases and J shed 3 bases, with 13 bases lying between them. Written as DNA, the CDR3 is TGTGCCAGCAGCGAACGAAACAGCTACTATGGCTACACCTTC. Its protein product is CASSERNSYYGYTF.

V usage is TRBV20-1 and J usage is TRBJ1-1; D remains unclear. The V end lost 2 bases, the J end lost 7 bases, and 8 bases lay between the germline ends. The length of the CDR3 is 11 residues. Per germline, CDR1 DFQATT and CDR2 SNEGSKA (reference sequence). CDR3 sequence reads: CSARLEIEAFF. The CDR3 DNA reads TGCAGTGCTAGATTGGAGATTGAAGCTTTCTTT.

The CDR3 coding sequence is TGTGCCTGTTCAGTGAACACTGAAGCTTTCTTT. It yields the protein CACSVNTEAFF. The chain carries TRBV30 and TRBJ1-1; D ambiguous. CDR3 size: 11 residues. Trimming pared 6 bases from V and 0 bases from J, leaving 5 bases between. Germline V gene data show CDR1 as GTSNPN and CDR2 as SVGIG (reference sequence).

This chain uses TRBV9 with TRBJ1-2; D not resolved. CDR3 length: 15 amino acids. V was clipped by 1 base and J by 4 bases, with 14 bases between them. The germline CDR1 and CDR2 sequences are SGDLS and YYNGEE. The CDR3 sequence: CASSVSGSAVYGYTF. In DNA, the CDR3 is TGTGCCAGCAGCGTAAGTGGGAGTGCGGTCTATGGCTACACCTTC.

The chain links TRBV9 to TRBJ1-6, with TRBD1 matching 9 bases. V shed 6 bases, J shed 8 bases, and the junction held 6 bases outside the gene matches. From germline, CDR1 is SGDLS and CDR2 YYNGEE. CDR3 length: 14 amino acids. The DNA for the CDR3 is TGTGCCAGCAATTTACAGGGGGCAGATTCACCCCTCCACTTT. It specifies CASNLQGADSPLHF.

The rearrangement joins TRBV30 to TRBJ2-1; TRBD2 might be the D (5 bases). The V end lost 6 bases, the J end lost 3 bases, and 18 bases lay between the germline ends. This CDR3 comprises 15 residues. Germline values: CDR1 GTSNPN, CDR2 SVGIG (reference sequence). In DNA form, the CDR3 reads TGTGCCTGTACGCTGGACTCAACAAACTACAATGAGCAGTTCTTC. Its protein product is CACTLDSTNYNEQFF.

The V and J genes are TRBV7-8 and TRBJ2-1; TRBD1 is a possible D gene (7 bases). The CDR3 contains 16 residues. Deletions cut 5 bases from V and 5 bases from J, with 19 bases between. CDR1 is SGHVS and CDR2 is FQNEAQ in the germline V gene. The CDR3 loop reads CASSMSRGVGDNEQFF. In DNA, the CDR3 is TGTGCCAGCAGCATGTCCAGGGGGGTGGGGGACAATGAGCAGTTCTTC.

The rearrangement joins TRBV4-1 to TRBJ1-2, with 8 bases fitting TRBD1. V shed 9 bases and J 6 bases; nucleotides not matched to a gene: 6. CDR1 is MGHRA, CDR2 YSYEKL, per germline. CDR3 length: 12 amino acids. The CDR3 sequence is CASLTGENGYTF. The CDR3 DNA reads TGCGCCAGTCTGACAGGGGAAAATGGCTACACCTTC.

The chain combines TRBV15 with TRBJ2-7; tentative D call: TRBD1 (5 bases). This CDR3 spans 14 amino acids. The ends were cut back, 0 bases at V and 4 bases at J, with 10 bases in the middle. In germline, CDR1 is LNHNV, CDR2 YYDKDF (reference sequence). CDR3 region: CATSREVTVYEQYF. DNA of the CDR3: TGTGCCACCAGCAGAGAGGTGACAGTATACGAGCAGTACTTC.

The chain has TRBV10-3 and TRBJ2-7, with 12 bases identical to TRBD1. CDR1 is ENHRY, CDR2 SYGVKD, per germline. The CDR3 extends over 17 amino acids. V lost 0 bases and J lost 5; bases outside the gene matches: 8. DNA of the CDR3: TGTGCCATCAGTGAGTCGCGAGGGGGGACAGGGGGCGACGAGCAGTACTTC. Encoded protein: CAISESRGGTGGDEQYF.

In DNA, the CDR3 is TGTGCCAGCAGCTTAGACAGGCCTATGCAAGAGACCCAGTACTTC. Protein sequence: CASSLDRPMQETQYF. The V and J genes are TRBV7-2 and TRBJ2-5; D is perhaps TRBD1 (5 bases). Germline V CDR1 and CDR2: SGHTA, FQGNSA. The V end was cut by 1 base, the J end by 2 bases, with 11 bases between. The CDR3 contains 15 residues.

A single count supports this clone. CDR3 loop: CASSISGTGSITYEQYF. CDR3 nucleotide sequence: TGTGCCAGTAGTATCTCCGGGACAGGGTCGATCACCTACGAGCAGTACTTC. The V gene is TRBV19, the J gene TRBJ2-7; TRBD1 matches 9 bases. V shed 3 bases and J 2 bases; nucleotides not matched to a gene: 11. This CDR3 contains 17 residues. Germline CDR1 is LNHDA and CDR2 is SQIVND (reference sequence).

Only a few counts were recorded for this clone. The genes are TRBV6-1 and TRBJ1-3, with a possible D match to TRBD1 (5 bases). V lost 1 base and J 4 bases, leaving 20 bases between the germline ends. The CDR3 is 18 amino acids. Germline-derived CDR1 and CDR2 are MNHNS and SASEGT. CDR3 nucleotides: TGTGCCAGCAGTGAAGTCCTGGCTCGGGGGGTGAGGGGAAACACCATATATTTT. Translation gives CASSEVLARGVRGNTIYF.